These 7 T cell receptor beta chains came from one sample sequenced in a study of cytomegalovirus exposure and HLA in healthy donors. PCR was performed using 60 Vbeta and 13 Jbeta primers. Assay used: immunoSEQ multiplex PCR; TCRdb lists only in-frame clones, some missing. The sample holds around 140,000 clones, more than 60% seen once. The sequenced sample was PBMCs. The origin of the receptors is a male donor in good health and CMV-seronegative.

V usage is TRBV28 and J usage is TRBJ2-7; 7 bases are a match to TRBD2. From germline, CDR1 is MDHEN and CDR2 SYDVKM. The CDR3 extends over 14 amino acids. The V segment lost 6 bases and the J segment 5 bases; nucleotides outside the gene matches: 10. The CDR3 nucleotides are TGTGCCAGCAGACCGGGAGGAGCTAGGCACGAGCAGTACTTC. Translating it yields CASRPGGARHEQYF. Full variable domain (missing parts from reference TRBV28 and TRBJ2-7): DVKVTQSSRYLVKRTGEKVFLECVQDMDHENMFWYRQDPGLGLRLIYFSYDVKMKEKGDIPEGYSVSREKKERFSLILESASTNQTSMYLCASRPGGARHEQYFGPGTRLTVT.

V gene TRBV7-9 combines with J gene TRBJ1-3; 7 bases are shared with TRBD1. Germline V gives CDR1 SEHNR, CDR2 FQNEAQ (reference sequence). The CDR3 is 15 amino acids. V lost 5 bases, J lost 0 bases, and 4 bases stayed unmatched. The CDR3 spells CASSQGQPSGNTIYF. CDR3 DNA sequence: TGTGCCAGCAGCCAGGGACAGCCCTCTGGAAACACCATATATTTT. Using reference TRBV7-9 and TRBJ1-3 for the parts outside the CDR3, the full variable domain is DTGVSQNPRHKITKRGQNVTFRCDPISEHNRLYWYRQTLGQGPEFLTYFQNEAQLEKSRLLSDRFSAERPKGSFSTLEIQRTEQGDSAMYLCASSQGQPSGNTIYFGEGSWLTVV.

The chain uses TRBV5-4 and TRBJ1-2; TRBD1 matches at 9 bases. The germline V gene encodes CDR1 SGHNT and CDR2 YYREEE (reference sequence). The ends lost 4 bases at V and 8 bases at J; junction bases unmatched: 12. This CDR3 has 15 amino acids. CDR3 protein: CASSQKTGGQGGYTF. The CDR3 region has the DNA TGTGCCAGCAGCCAAAAGACAGGGGGGCAGGGGGGCTACACCTTC.

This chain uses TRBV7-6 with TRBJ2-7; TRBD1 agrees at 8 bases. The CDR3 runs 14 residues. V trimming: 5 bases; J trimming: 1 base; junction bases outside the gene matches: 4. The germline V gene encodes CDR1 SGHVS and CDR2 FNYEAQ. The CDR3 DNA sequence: TGTGCCAGCAGCAGGGACAGGACATCCTACGAGCAGTACTTC. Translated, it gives CASSRDRTSYEQYF. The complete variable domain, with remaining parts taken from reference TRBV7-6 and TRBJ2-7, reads GAGVSQSPRYKVTKRGQDVALRCDPISGHVSLYWYRQALGQGPEFLTYFNYEAQQDKSGLPNDRFSAERPEGSISTLTIQRTEQRDSAMYRCASSRDRTSYEQYFGPGTRLTVT.

CDR3 sequence: CASSVDLGAGGSEQYF. The CDR3 DNA reads as TGTGCCAGCAGCGTAGACCTTGGAGCAGGGGGGTCCGAGCAGTACTTC. The gene calls are TRBV9 and TRBJ2-7, with D perhaps matching TRBD1 (7 bases). Germline CDR1 SGDLS, CDR2 YYNGEE. The CDR3 is 16 amino acids. Trimming cost V 0 bases and J 6 bases, with 19 bases left between them.

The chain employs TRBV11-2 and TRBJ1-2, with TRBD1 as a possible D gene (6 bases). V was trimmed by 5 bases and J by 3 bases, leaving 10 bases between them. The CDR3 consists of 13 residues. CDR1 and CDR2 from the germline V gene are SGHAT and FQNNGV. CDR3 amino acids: CASSLYRDYGYTF. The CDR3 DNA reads TGTGCCAGCAGCCTCTACAGGGACTATGGCTACACCTTC.

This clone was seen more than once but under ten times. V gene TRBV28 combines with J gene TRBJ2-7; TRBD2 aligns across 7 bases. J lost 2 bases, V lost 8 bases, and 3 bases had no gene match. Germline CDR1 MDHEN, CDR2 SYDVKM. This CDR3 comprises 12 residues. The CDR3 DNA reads TGTGCCAGCCATGCGGGGGCCTACGAGCAGTACTTC. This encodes CASHAGAYEQYF.